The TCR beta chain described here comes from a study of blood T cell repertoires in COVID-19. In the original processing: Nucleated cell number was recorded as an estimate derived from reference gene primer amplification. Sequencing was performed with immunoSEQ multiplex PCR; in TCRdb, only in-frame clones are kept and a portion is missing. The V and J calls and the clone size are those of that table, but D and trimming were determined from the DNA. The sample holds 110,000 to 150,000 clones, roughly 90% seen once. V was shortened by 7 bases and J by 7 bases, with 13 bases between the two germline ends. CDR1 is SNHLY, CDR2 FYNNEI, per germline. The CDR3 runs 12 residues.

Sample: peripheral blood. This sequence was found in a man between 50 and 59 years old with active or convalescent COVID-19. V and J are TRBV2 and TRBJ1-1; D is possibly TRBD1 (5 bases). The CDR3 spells CASTGPGDEAFF. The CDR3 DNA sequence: TGTGCCAGCACAGGGCCGGGGGATGAAGCTTTCTTT. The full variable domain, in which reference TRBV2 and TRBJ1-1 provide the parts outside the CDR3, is EPEVTQTPSHQVTQMGQEVILRCVPISNHLYFYWYRQILGQKVEFLVSFYNNEISEKSEIFDDQFSVERPDGSNFTLKIRSTKLEDSAMYFCASTGPGDEAFFGQGTRLTVV.